Listed below are T cell receptor beta chains from one sample, sequenced in a study of blood T cell repertoires in COVID-19. Sequenced by immunoSEQ multiplex PCR; TCRdb stores in-frame clones only, minus some. Among some 70,000 clones listed, 70% to 90% were seen once. Input material: peripheral blood. The receptors stem from a man in his 70s with active or convalescent COVID-19. Each CDR3 is given with its conserved first and last residue. D genes are given only for firm matches. Rows give clone size only sometimes, using once, few, many, or a class for an expanded clone.

d_gene,j_gene,v_gene,abundance,CDR3nt,CDR3aa
TRBD1,TRBJ1-3,TRBV11-2,-,TGTGCCAGCAGCTCCCCCAGGGGGGACTCTGGAAACACCATATATTTT,CASSSPRGDSGNTIYF
TRBD1,TRBJ2-7,TRBV2,-,TGTGCCAGACGGGACAGGGGGCGAAACGAGCAGTACTTC,CARRDRGRNEQYF
TRBD1,TRBJ1-5,TRBV30,-,TGTGCCTGGAGCGCAACCCGGGACAGGGGGTCTTTTAGCAATCAGCCCCAGCATTTT,CAWSATRDRGSFSNQPQHF
-,TRBJ1-4,TRBV27,-,TGTGCCAGCAGTCGGTCCGCCGGGGTTTTTGCTGAAAAACTGTTTTTT,CASSRSAGVFAEKLFF
TRBD1,TRBJ1-4,TRBV15,-,TGTGCCACCAGCAGGACGGGGGACAGTAATGAAAAACTGTTTTTT,CATSRTGDSNEKLFF
TRBD2,TRBJ2-2,TRBV5-4,few,TGTGCCAGCAGGCCTACTAGCGGCACCGGGGAGCTGTTTTTT,CASRPTSGTGELFF
TRBD1,TRBJ2-1,TRBV6-6,few,TGTGCCAGCAGTCGGGGACAGGGCAATGAGCAGTTCTTC,CASSRGQGNEQFF
TRBD1,TRBJ1-1,TRBV24-1,-,TGTGCCACCAGTGATACAGGACAGGGGGCTGTGAACACTGAAGCTTTCTTT,CATSDTGQGAVNTEAFF
TRBD1,TRBJ1-2,TRBV19,-,TGTGCCAGTAGGGGGACAGCCTACTATGGCTACACCTTC,CASRGTAYYGYTF
TRBD1,TRBJ2-3,TRBV10-3,-,TGTGCCATCAGTGACCCCCGGACAGGGGGCAGGACAGATACGCAGTATTTT,CAISDPRTGGRTDTQYF
TRBD1,TRBJ1-2,TRBV18,few,TGTGCCAGCTCGCAATCAAGGACAGGCAACTATGGCTACACCTTC,CASSQSRTGNYGYTF
-,TRBJ1-2,TRBV28,-,TGTGCCAGCAGTGCTCCGGGGGGCGCCTATGGCTACACCTTC,CASSAPGGAYGYTF
-,TRBJ2-2,TRBV20-1,once,TGCAGTGCCAACTTGGCCGGGGAGCTGTTTTTT,CSANLAGELFF
-,TRBJ1-1,TRBV28,-,TGTGCCAGCAGTTTATCGCGCAGGGTACCCATGAACACTGAAGCTTTCTTT,CASSLSRRVPMNTEAFF
TRBD1,TRBJ2-1,TRBV5-1,-,TGCGCCAGCAGCTACCCCCGGGACAGAAGCCTGGGTGAGCAGTTCTTC,CASSYPRDRSLGEQFF
TRBD1,TRBJ1-3,TRBV30,-,TGTGCCTGGAGTGCCTCGACAGGGCCTGGAAACACCATATATTTT,CAWSASTGPGNTIYF
TRBD1,TRBJ1-2,TRBV19,-,TGTGCCAGTAGTCCCCAGGGACAGCTTGTCGTCTATGGCTACACCTTC,CASSPQGQLVVYGYTF
TRBD1,TRBJ2-2,TRBV18,-,TGTGCCAGCTCACCAGGGACAGCCCCCACCGGGGAGCTGTTTTTT,CASSPGTAPTGELFF
TRBD2,TRBJ2-3,TRBV19,-,TGTGCCAGTAGAGGAGGGAGGGTTACAGATACGCAGTATTTT,CASRGGRVTDTQYF
TRBD1,TRBJ1-3,TRBV4-1,-,TGCGCCAGCAGCCAAGATATAGGACAGGGGTCCACAGGAAACACCATATATTTT,CASSQDIGQGSTGNTIYF
TRBD1,TRBJ1-5,TRBV19,-,TGTGCCAGTAGTACACTACAGGGGGAGAGCAATCAGCCCCAGCATTTT,CASSTLQGESNQPQHF
-,TRBJ1-4,TRBV9,-,TGTGCCAGCAGCGTAGGCGGGGTTAATGAAAAACTGTTTTTT,CASSVGGVNEKLFF
TRBD1,TRBJ1-6,TRBV28,-,TGTGCCAGCAGAAGGACAGGGGGAAATTCACCCCTCCACTTT,CASRRTGGNSPLHF
TRBD1,TRBJ1-3,TRBV19,-,TGTGCCAGTAGGGGGACAGCTGGAAACACCATATATTTT,CASRGTAGNTIYF
TRBD1,TRBJ2-7,TRBV19,-,TGTGCCAGTAGTGGGGGACAGGGACATGTCTACGAGCAGTACTTC,CASSGGQGHVYEQYF
-,TRBJ2-1,TRBV7-6,-,TGTGCCAGCAGCCCCCCCCCAGGTTACAATGAGCAGTTCTTC,CASSPPPGYNEQFF
TRBD1,TRBJ2-2,TRBV3-1/TRBV3-2,once,TGTGCCAGAACTTTGGGACAGGGGGCCGGGGAGCTGTTTTTT,CARTLGQGAGELFF
-,TRBJ1-1,TRBV29-1,few,TGCAGCGGGCGACAGAACGGGAACACTGAAGCTTTCTTT,CSGRQNGNTEAFF
-,TRBJ1-1,TRBV13,-,TGTGCCAGCAGCTGGGGGGAAGGGAACACTGAAGCTTTCTTT,CASSWGEGNTEAFF
-,TRBJ1-2,TRBV7-8,few,TGTGCCAGCAGCTTAGGCCCTCTTCCGGACTATGGCTACACCTTC,CASSLGPLPDYGYTF
-,TRBJ1-6,TRBV10-2,-,TGCGCCAGCAGTCACGACAGTAATAATTCACCCCTCCACTTT,CASSHDSNNSPLHF
-,TRBJ1-6,TRBV9,-,TGTGCCAGCAGCGTAGCTTCCGCGGGGGGAAGTAATTCACCCCTCCACTTT,CASSVASAGGSNSPLHF
TRBD2,TRBJ2-1,TRBV5-6,-,TGTGCCAGCAGCTTGCGGACTAGTATGCGGGAGCAGTTCTTC,CASSLRTSMREQFF
-,TRBJ1-1,TRBV18,-,TGTGCCAGCTCAGCTGGACAGAACACTGAAGCTTTCTTT,CASSAGQNTEAFF
-,TRBJ2-5,TRBV3-1/TRBV3-2,-,TGTGCCAGCAGCCATGGGGGCCGGGCGGAGACCCAGTACTTC,CASSHGGRAETQYF